Listed here are 4 T cell receptor beta chains from one sample, sequenced in a study. MiXCR, applied by TCRdb to the RT-PCR reads, yields one record per CDR3 protein. The sample lists approximately 720,000 distinct CDR3 sequences, 13% to 15% occurring once. What was sequenced was memory CD4+ T cells from blood. The receptor source for this set is a female donor in good health, serving as a healthy control.

CDR3 loop: CASSLTFVGQTTYNEQFF. DNA of the CDR3: TGTGCCAGCAGCTTAACGTTCGTTGGGCAGACGACCTACAATGAGCAGTTCTTC. The V gene is TRBV7-3, the J gene TRBJ2-1; D is unresolved. V gave up 0 bases and J gave up 2 bases, with 17 bases separating them. The CDR3 consists of 18 residues. In germline, CDR1 is SGHTA, CDR2 FQGTGA.

This clonotype showed up many times. V and J are TRBV12-3 or TRBV12-4 and TRBJ1-2; 7 bases match TRBD1. The V and J ends lost 3 bases and 2 bases, in that order; junction bases with no gene match: 3. This CDR3 region has 14 residues. The CDR3 sequence: CASSFTGVNYGYTF. The CDR3 DNA follows: TGTGCCAGCAGTTTTACAGGGGTAAACTATGGCTACACCTTC.

The V gene is TRBV5-1, the J gene TRBJ2-2; D might be TRBD2 (5 bases). V dropped 0 bases and J dropped 3 bases, with 12 bases sitting between them. Germline-derived CDR1 and CDR2 are SGHRS and YFSETQ. The CDR3 runs to 16 residues. Here the CDR3 reads CASSLVTGSDTGELFF. Written as DNA, the CDR3 is TGCGCCAGCAGCTTGGTGACGGGATCCGACACCGGGGAGCTGTTTTTT.

CDR3 sequence reads: CASTHQGGLWSDTQYF. The CDR3 DNA sequence: TGTGCCAGCACCCACCAGGGGGGTTTATGGTCAGATACGCAGTATTTT. The chain uses TRBV27 and TRBJ2-3; D perhaps matches TRBD1 (7 bases). The CDR3 covers 16 residues. CDR1 and CDR2 from the germline V gene are MNHEY and SMNVEV (reference sequence). V gave up 7 bases and J gave up 4 bases, with 21 bases separating them.